This T cell receptor beta chain was captured by sequencing in a study of control samples from healthy donors and cancer patients. Trimming left V 0 bases short and J 1 base short, with 6 bases between. The CDR3 extends over 14 amino acids. CDR1 is LNHNV and CDR2 is YYDKDF in the germline V gene (reference sequence). TCRdb's copy holds only in-frame clones and misses some; the assay was immunoSEQ multiplex PCR. The table records 400,000 to 450,000 clones, 75% to 95% of them present only once. This clone occurred once. The origin of this receptor is a middle-aged man with head and neck cancer. The sample comprised PBMCs. The J gene is TRBJ1-2, the V gene TRBV15; D gene uncertain. CDR3: CATSREGFNYGYTF. In DNA, the CDR3 is TGTGCCACCAGCAGAGAGGGGTTTAACTATGGCTACACCTTC.